Listed below are T cell receptor beta chains from one sample, sequenced in a study of blood T cell repertoires in COVID-19. The assay was immunoSEQ multiplex PCR, and TCRdb's table has in-frame clones only and misses some. The table includes under 150,000 clones, about nine tenths detected once. The sample comprised peripheral blood. These receptors came from a human donor in a cohort sampled during active COVID-19. Both conserved end residues are part of each CDR3. Fields, in order: V gene, D gene, J gene, clone size, CDR3 DNA, CDR3 protein. A D gene is named only where the DNA matches it firmly. Clone size appears in some rows only: once, few, many, or a class for an expanded clone.

>TRBV9|-|TRBJ2-1|few
TGTGCCAGCAGCGTAGGGAGCGGCCTAGGGCAGTTCTTC
CASSVGSGLGQFF
>TRBV27|-|TRBJ1-2|-
TGTGCCAGCAGTCCCGACATTAACTATGGCTACACCTTC
CASSPDINYGYTF
>TRBV3-1/TRBV3-2|-|TRBJ2-5|-
TGTGCCAGCAGCCAAGGGGGAGGGGACATCCAAGAGACCCAGTACTTC
CASSQGGGDIQETQYF
>TRBV6-2/TRBV6-3|TRBD1|TRBJ2-7|-
TGTGCCAGCAGTTTGACAGGGGGCGGAGTGCCCTACGAGCAGTACTTC
CASSLTGGGVPYEQYF
>TRBV19|TRBD1|TRBJ1-1|-
TGTGCCAGTAGTCCGAGGGACAGGCGAGGTGAAGCTTTCTTT
CASSPRDRRGEAFF
>TRBV9|TRBD1|TRBJ1-1|-
TGTGCCAGCAGCCTACAGGGGACGGACACTGAAGCTTTCTTT
CASSLQGTDTEAFF
>TRBV29-1|TRBD1|TRBJ1-5|-
TGCAGCGTCACAGGGGGCGCGGGTCAGCCCCAGCATTTT
CSVTGGAGQPQHF
>TRBV19|-|TRBJ1-2|-
TGTGCCAGTAGTATCCCTGGACTAGGCGGCTATGGCTACACCTTC
CASSIPGLGGYGYTF
>TRBV18|-|TRBJ1-1|-
TGTGCCAGCTCACCCTACCCCGGGGTGGGAGACGGTGAAGCTTTCTTT
CASSPYPGVGDGEAFF
>TRBV12-3/TRBV12-4|-|TRBJ2-7|-
TGTGCCAGCACCCCCGCGGGCCGGGGCGAGCAGTACTTC
CASTPAGRGEQYF
>TRBV19|-|TRBJ2-7|-
TGTGCCAGTAGTATGGGGCCCGGAGAGGTCGGCTACGAGCAGTACTTC
CASSMGPGEVGYEQYF
>TRBV2|-|TRBJ1-5|-
TGTGCCAGCAGTGAAAGGCAGGGTAATCAGCCCCAGCATTTT
CASSERQGNQPQHF
>TRBV12-3/TRBV12-4|-|TRBJ2-3|-
TGTGCCGGGGTTGACAGATCCTTAGATACGCAGTATTTT
CAGVDRSLDTQYF
>TRBV5-1|-|TRBJ1-1|-
TGCGCCAGCAGCTTGACGATCGGGGGGGACACTGAAGCTTTCTTT
CASSLTIGGDTEAFF
>TRBV24-1|-|TRBJ2-2|-
TGTGCCACCAGTGATCCCCCCTCCGGGGGGGAGCTGTTTTTT
CATSDPPSGGELFF
>TRBV7-2|TRBD1|TRBJ2-1|-
TGTGCCAGCAGCCCTATCAGGGGGCAGGGGTACAATGAGCAGTTCTTC
CASSPIRGQGYNEQFF
>TRBV15|TRBD1|TRBJ2-1|-
TGTGCCACCAGCCCTACCGGGACAGGGAACTACAATGAGCAGTTCTTC
CATSPTGTGNYNEQFF
>TRBV5-6|-|TRBJ2-7|-
TGTGCCAGCAGCTTGTACGGCTCCTACGAGCAGTACTTC
CASSLYGSYEQYF
>TRBV7-2|TRBD2|TRBJ2-1|-
TGTGCCAGCAGCTTGCAAGCGGGGGGATACAATGAGCAGTTCTTC
CASSLQAGGYNEQFF
>TRBV25-1|-|TRBJ2-2|few
TGTGCCAGCAGTGAGTCGGGACTCCTAATCACCGGGGAGCTGTTTTTT
CASSESGLLITGELFF
>TRBV7-2|-|TRBJ1-1|-
TGTGCCAGCAGCATCGGAGGGAACACTGAAGCTTTCTTT
CASSIGGNTEAFF
>TRBV5-1|TRBD2|TRBJ2-5|-
TGCGCCAGCAGCTTGGCCGGTAGCGGGGGGGCCCAAGAGACCCAGTACTTC
CASSLAGSGGAQETQYF
>TRBV5-6|TRBD1|TRBJ2-2|-
TGTGCCAGCAGCTTGGAGACAGGGATCGTCGGGGAGCTGTTTTTT
CASSLETGIVGELFF
>TRBV7-8|TRBD1|TRBJ1-1|-
TGTGCCAGCAGCCGGGACAGGAACACTGAAGCTTTCTTT
CASSRDRNTEAFF
>TRBV7-2|TRBD2|TRBJ2-5|once
TGTGCCAGCAGCTTTATAGCGGGGGGGCGGGAGACCCAGTACTTC
CASSFIAGGRETQYF
>TRBV6-2/TRBV6-3|TRBD1|TRBJ2-5|-
TGTGCCAGCAGTCCGTGGGACAGTCGCCAAGAGACCCAGTACTTC
CASSPWDSRQETQYF
>TRBV29-1|-|TRBJ2-3|-
TGCAGCGTCGCTCCTACGGCAGGGTTAGCAGATACGCAGTATTTT
CSVAPTAGLADTQYF
>TRBV18|TRBD1|TRBJ1-1|-
TGTGCCAGCTCACCACCGAGGGGACAGGGTGACCGAAGGACTTTCTTT
CASSPPRGQGDRRTFF
>TRBV5-8|-|TRBJ1-2|-
TGTGCCAGCAGCCCCACAGGAACGAACTATGGCTACACCTTC
CASSPTGTNYGYTF